This T cell receptor beta chain was captured in a study of graft-versus-host responses after intestinal transplantation. Study as a whole: Transplants given to recipients were multivisceral, liver-intestinal, or isolated intestinal. Anti-thymocyte globulin served as induction for all recipients, who then took tacrolimus and steroids for about three years.

Assay used: immunoSEQ multiplex PCR; TCRdb lists only in-frame clones, some missing. Of tens of thousands of clones listed, 75% to 95% are singletons. Germline CDR1 is SQVTM and CDR2 is ANQGSEA. Trimming took 3 bases from V and 5 from J, leaving 16 bases between them. CDR3 length: 14 amino acids. Study findings and constraints: Allografts of patients with graft-donor T cell macrochimerism showed high graft-versus-host to host-versus-graft clone ratios.

To note about this clone: Its target is not known.

The rearrangement uses TRBV29-1 and TRBJ2-5, with D perhaps TRBD2 (5 bases). The clonotype originates from a human donor who received an intestinal transplant. The sample consisted of unstimulated CD4+ T cells sorted from spleen or lymph node cells, taken before intestinal transplant. The CDR3 DNA follows: TGCAGCGTTGATGAATTGGCAGGCGGGGAGACCCAGTACTTC. This sequence encodes CSVDELAGGETQYF.